This T cell receptor (beta chain) was captured by sequencing in a study of blood T cell repertoires in COVID-19. Study details: Both acute and convalescent COVID-19 samples were obtained from the United States, Italy and Spain. The cDNA or gDNA used as material had been derived from T cells, B-cell-depleted T cells, or PBMCs.

Original processing methods: Estimated nucleated cell counts came from reference gene primer amplification. Here immunoSEQ multiplex PCR was the method, and the copy in TCRdb shows in-frame clones only, minus some. The V and J calls and clone size were taken over from that table, and D and trimming were inferred from the DNA. The sample lists over 300,000 clones, about 82% occurring once. The ends were cut back, 1 base at V and 0 bases at J, with 22 bases in the middle. CDR3 length: 20 residues. From germline, CDR1 is SGHTA and CDR2 FQGTGA. The clonotype originates from a woman aged 50 to 60 with acute or convalescent COVID-19. Specimen: peripheral blood. The chain employs TRBV7-3 and TRBJ2-1; tentatively, D is TRBD2 (5 bases). The DNA for the CDR3 is TGTGCCAGCAGCTTAATAGCTAGCCAGACTGCCCAGTCCTCCTACAATGAGCAGTTCTTC. Its protein product is CASSLIASQTAQSSYNEQFF.